This is a list of T cell receptor beta chains from one sample in a study of identifying expanded T cells in peripheral blood. Produced via immunoSEQ multiplex PCR; TCRdb's table is partial and in-frame only. The table records 100,000 to 150,000 clones, over 65% of them present only once. The sequencing input was blood. These receptor sequences come from a person aged 18 to 70 in good health. Both conserved end residues are trimmed from each CDR3. The D gene is left open where the match is weak.

D	V	J	CDR3
.	TRBV18	TRBJ2-5	ASSPPGFGETQY
TRBD1	TRBV5-1	TRBJ1-1	ASSRGQGGLIDTEAF
.	TRBV6-1	TRBJ2-7	ASRGQSSYEQY
.	TRBV4-3	TRBJ2-2	ASSQEVSGRGVITGELF
TRBD1	TRBV6-5	TRBJ1-3	ASSTGALSGNTIY
.	TRBV2	TRBJ2-7	ASSGGLPNGQY
TRBD2	TRBV9	TRBJ2-2	ASSGGLAGAGELF
.	TRBV19	TRBJ1-2	ASISSTGSGGYT
.	TRBV18	TRBJ1-5	ASSPTGGNQPQH
.	TRBV27	TRBJ2-7	ASSSGRPYEQY
.	TRBV27	TRBJ1-1	ASWRNTEAF
.	TRBV7-8	TRBJ1-5	ASTRGRDWGNQPQH
.	TRBV6-5	TRBJ1-1	ASSYSNTGFITEAF
.	TRBV19	TRBJ2-1	ASSIGGLWGSYNEQF
.	TRBV7-8	TRBJ1-5	ASSLLRGSNQPQH
TRBD1	TRBV6-5	TRBJ1-2	ASSFETGGGYT
TRBD1	TRBV7-9	TRBJ1-2	ASSKGTGVNYGYT
.	TRBV11-2	TRBJ2-2	ASSLGPNTGELF
.	TRBV6-6	TRBJ1-3	ASLPASGNTIY
TRBD1	TRBV7-2	TRBJ1-1	ASSLQGENTEAF
.	TRBV6-6	TRBJ1-5	ASSYSAGDQPQH
.	TRBV5-6	TRBJ1-2	ASSLMGIEGYT
TRBD1	TRBV5-1	TRBJ2-3	ASAPGQSTDTQY
.	TRBV6-1	TRBJ2-3	AARGDSDTQY
TRBD1	TRBV11-1	TRBJ2-5	ASSSGQGLPKTQY
.	TRBV19	TRBJ2-3	ASNPDRLSTDTQY
.	TRBV27	.	ASSRGVEQY
.	TRBV11-3	TRBJ2-2	ASSLDPPEKIIGELF
.	TRBV4-2	TRBJ2-3	ASSQDALAGTDTQY
.	TRBV19	TRBJ1-1	ASRPGTTNTEAF
.	TRBV5-1	TRBJ1-4	ASSPDSMGEKLF
.	TRBV18	TRBJ2-6	ASSPDRLANVLT
.	TRBV2	TRBJ2-5	ASSAGQPAGTQY
.	TRBV4-1	TRBJ1-3	ASSQDIRQHSGNTIY
.	TRBV7-2	TRBJ1-2	ASGTPHNYGYT
.	TRBV9	TRBJ2-4	ASSPRWGRSPGAKNIQY
TRBD2	TRBV6-5	TRBJ2-7	ASRLAGASYEQY
.	TRBV28	TRBJ2-2	ASSFELRDPQVRELF
.	TRBV6-5	TRBJ1-1	ASSLGGGLNTEAF
.	TRBV7-2	TRBJ1-5	ASGQYNQPQH
.	TRBV6-6	TRBJ2-2	ASSAGQNTGELF
.	TRBV19	TRBJ1-1	ASSIKFGQGGNTEAF
.	TRBV19	TRBJ1-2	ASSIGIGFYGYT
.	TRBV7-2	TRBJ2-2	ASSLVAGTGNTGELF